This is a list of T cell receptor beta chains from one sample in a study of T cell repertoires in cytomegalovirus infection. MiXCR was run by TCRdb on the reads, yielding one entry per CDR3 protein. The sample includes approximately 770,000 distinct CDR3 sequences, 25% to 30% of them seen just once. Their target antigens are unknown. The sequences come from cultured CD8+ T cells from PBMCs, collected from culture after CMV antigen stimulation. These receptors originate from a human donor in good health (CMV status not recorded). Some clones in this sample may be carry-over from other donors' samples. Both conserved end residues are part of each CDR3. D genes are given only for firm matches.

v_gene	j_gene	d_gene	CDR3aa
TRBV5-4	TRBJ1-1	NA	CAIFPDSYTEAFF
TRBV7-9	TRBJ2-1	NA	CASSLGGWTYNEQFF
TRBV7-9	TRBJ2-1	TRBD2	CASSFLGLASEQFF
TRBV7-2	TRBJ2-7	NA	CASSSTPGHYEQYF
TRBV7-6	TRBJ2-1	TRBD1	CASSLVIWDRVDNEQFF
TRBV5-8	TRBJ1-5	TRBD1	CASGQGISSNQPQHF
TRBV7-3	TRBJ2-7	NA	CASSRETGTYEQYF
TRBV20-1	TRBJ2-7	TRBD1	CSAPYRGYEQYF
TRBV12-3/TRBV12-4	TRBJ2-5	NA	CASSSPSSDQETQYF
TRBV5-6	TRBJ1-2	TRBD1	CASSSRQGGSYGYTF
TRBV18	TRBJ2-1	NA	CASSPSRGAYNEQFF
TRBV11-2	TRBJ2-1	TRBD2	CASSRLAGGYSYNVQFF
TRBV28	TRBJ1-1	TRBD1	CASSPDRGQGEVTEAFF
TRBV6-5	TRBJ1-2	NA	CASSYALTPGVEDGYTF
TRBV7-6	TRBJ2-2	TRBD1	CASSSGQRLTPNTGELFF
TRBV5-1	TRBJ2-1	NA	CASSLGMSSYNEQFF
TRBV9	TRBJ1-2	TRBD1	CASSGRDRVGYTF
TRBV12-3/TRBV12-4	TRBJ1-4	NA	CASSLDPEKLFF
TRBV7-2	TRBJ2-3	NA	CASSLVGLTFDTQYF
TRBV2	TRBJ2-7	TRBD2	CASSGAGGPDEQYF
TRBV7-6	TRBJ2-1	NA	CASSLGPVLDNEQFF
TRBV2	TRBJ1-4	NA	CAIIGGAGKLFF
TRBV7-9	TRBJ1-6	NA	CASSLKGGNSPLHF
TRBV7-2	TRBJ2-1	TRBD2	CASSDQGLAGAIYNEQFF
TRBV27	TRBJ2-1	TRBD1	CASSTRPPGTVFYNEQFF
TRBV25-1	TRBJ1-5	TRBD1	CASSTGADQPQHF
TRBV7-9	TRBJ1-2	NA	CASSPLGGGTNYGYTF
TRBV27	TRBJ2-3	NA	CASSSSRGTDTQYF
TRBV7-9	TRBJ2-5	NA	CASSLADSGTEETQYF